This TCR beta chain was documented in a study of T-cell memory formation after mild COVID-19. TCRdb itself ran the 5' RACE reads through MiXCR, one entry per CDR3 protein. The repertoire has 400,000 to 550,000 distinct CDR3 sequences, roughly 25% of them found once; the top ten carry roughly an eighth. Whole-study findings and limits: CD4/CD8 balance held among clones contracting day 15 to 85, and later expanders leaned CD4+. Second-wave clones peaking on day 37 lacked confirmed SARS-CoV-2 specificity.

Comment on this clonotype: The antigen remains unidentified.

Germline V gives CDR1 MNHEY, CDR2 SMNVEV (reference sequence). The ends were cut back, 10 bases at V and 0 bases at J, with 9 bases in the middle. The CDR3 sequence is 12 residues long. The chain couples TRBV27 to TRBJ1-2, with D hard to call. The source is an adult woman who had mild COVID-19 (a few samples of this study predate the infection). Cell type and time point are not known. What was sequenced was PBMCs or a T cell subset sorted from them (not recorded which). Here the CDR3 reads CATRRANYGYTF. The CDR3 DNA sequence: TGTGCCACCAGACGTGCTAACTATGGCTACACCTTC.